The 20 T cell receptor beta chains presented below share a single source sample, sequenced in a study of blood T cell repertoires in COVID-19. This table comes from immunoSEQ multiplex PCR, and its TCRdb copy is limited to in-frame clones, with some not included. Found here are over 95,000 clones, around 81% of them singletons; the top ten hold under 11%. Sample: peripheral blood. The source is a human donor in a cohort sampled during active COVID-19.

This clone was picked up a small number of times. The rearrangement joins TRBV19 to TRBJ2-7, with TRBD2 matching over 15 bases. The CDR3 sequence is 16 residues long. CDR1 LNHDA and CDR2 SQIVND come from the germline V gene (reference sequence). V trimming: 10 bases; J trimming: 6 bases; junction bases outside the gene matches: 13. Here the CDR3 reads CATRDRPGLAGGEQYF. In DNA, the CDR3 is TGTGCCACCAGGGACAGACCGGGACTAGCGGGAGGCGAGCAGTACTTC.

This clone was seen a few times. CDR3 region: CAWFPWTATEAFF. CDR3 bases: TGTGCCTGGTTTCCCTGGACAGCCACTGAAGCTTTCTTT. The chain uses TRBV30 and TRBJ1-1, with D tentatively TRBD1 (6 bases). V lost 5 bases and J lost 4, with 14 bases in between. Germline V gives CDR1 GTSNPN, CDR2 SVGIG (reference sequence). This CDR3 has 13 residues.

This clone was detected only a few times. The CDR3 DNA reads as TGTGCCAGCTCGCTCGAACGGGACTCCGGGCAGTACTTC. Translating it yields CASSLERDSGQYF. The gene calls are TRBV18 and TRBJ2-7; TRBD2 might be the D (6 bases). The V gene lost 6 bases and the J gene lost 9 bases, with 18 bases spanning the gap. From germline, CDR1 is KGHSH and CDR2 LQKENI. CDR3 length: 13 amino acids.

J is TRBJ2-4 and V is TRBV28; D uncertain. V lost 2 bases and J lost 6, with 11 bases in between. The CDR3 spans 14 residues. Germline V gene sequence: CDR1 MDHEN, CDR2 SYDVKM. This CDR3 is CASSLPNVLNIQYF. The CDR3 coding sequence is TGTGCCAGCAGTTTACCCAACGTACTAAACATTCAGTACTTC.

V is TRBV4-2 and J is TRBJ2-1; D is possibly TRBD1 (7 bases). The CDR3 runs 17 residues. The germline V gene encodes CDR1 LGHNA and CDR2 YNFKEQ. With 0 bases removed from V and 1 base from J, the gap between germline ends came to 13 bases. CDR3 protein: CASSQDWTGLSYNEQFF. CDR3 in DNA: TGTGCCAGCAGCCAAGATTGGACAGGACTATCCTACAATGAGCAGTTCTTC.

The V call is TRBV7-2, the J call TRBJ1-2; TRBD1 agrees at 7 bases. Germline assignment: CDR1 SGHTA and CDR2 FQGNSA. The CDR3 spans 16 residues. The J segment lost 6 bases and the V segment lost 5 bases, leaving 15 bases of the junction unmatched. Here the CDR3 DNA reads TGTGCCAGCAGCACCCTGGCCCGGACAGGATCTAATGGCTACACCTTC. Translated: CASSTLARTGSNGYTF. Based on the CDR3 plus reference TRBV7-2 and TRBJ1-2, the full variable domain is GAGVSQSPSNKVTEKGKDVELRCDPISGHTALYWYRQSLGQGLEFLIYFQGNSAPDKSGLPSDRFSAERTGGSVSTLTIQRTQQEDSAVYLCASSTLARTGSNGYTFGSGTRLTVV.

This rearrangement joins TRBV6-5 to TRBJ1-1; D perhaps matches TRBD1 (6 bases). With 2 bases removed from V and 1 base from J, the gap between germline ends came to 11 bases. From germline, CDR1 is MNHEY and CDR2 SVGAGI. This CDR3 contains 15 residues. The CDR3 DNA follows: TGTGCCAGCAGTTACGACGTCAGGGGGAACACTGAAGCTTTCTTT. This encodes CASSYDVRGNTEAFF.

This sequence joins TRBV5-6 and TRBJ1-2; D is uncertain. Germline CDR1 SGHDT, CDR2 YYEEEE. The CDR3 spans 13 residues. The ends were cut back, 5 bases at V and 4 bases at J, with 12 bases in the middle. In nucleotides, the CDR3 is TGTGCCAGCAGAGCTCGGGGTGTCTATGGCTACACCTTC. Translation: CASRARGVYGYTF. The entire variable domain, with the rest obtained from reference TRBV5-6 and TRBJ1-2, is as follows: DAGVTQSPTHLIKTRGQQVTLRCSPKSGHDTVSWYQQALGQGPQFIFQYYEEEERQRGNFPDRFSGHQFPNYSSELNVNALLLGDSALYLCASRARGVYGYTFGSGTRLTVV.

The gene calls are TRBV18 and TRBJ1-1; possibly TRBD1 for D (6 bases). From germline, CDR1 is KGHSH and CDR2 LQKENI. The CDR3 has 16 amino acids. V was cut by 1 base and J by 0 bases, with 12 bases left in between. This CDR3 reads CASSPQGVGMNTEAFF. Here the CDR3 DNA reads TGTGCCAGCTCACCACAGGGGGTCGGGATGAACACTGAAGCTTTCTTT.

The rearrangement links TRBV27 to TRBJ2-5, with 10 nucleotides matching TRBD2. The germline gives CDR1 MNHEY, CDR2 SMNVEV (reference sequence). This CDR3 spans 15 amino acids. The V segment lost 2 bases and the J segment 3 bases; nucleotides outside the gene matches: 3. The CDR3 nucleotides read TGTGCCAGCAGTTTACCTCTAGCGGGAGAAGAGACCCAGTACTTC. Translating it yields CASSLPLAGEETQYF.

The chain joins TRBV6-5 to TRBJ1-6; 7 bases map to TRBD1. There are 14 residues in the CDR3. Germline V CDR1 and CDR2: MNHEY, SVGAGI. V lost 10 bases, J lost 7 bases, and 10 bases stayed unmatched. The CDR3 is CATSGGGFNSPLHF. In nucleotides, the CDR3 is TGTGCCACCTCGGGAGGGGGCTTCAATTCACCCCTCCACTTT.

The chain links TRBV28 to TRBJ1-3; tentative D call: TRBD1 (5 bases). The CDR3 runs to 13 residues. Trimming removed 9 bases at V and 0 bases at J, with 9 bases between. From germline, CDR1 is MDHEN and CDR2 SYDVKM. The CDR3 protein is CASDSDSGNTIYF. CDR3 nucleotide sequence: TGTGCCAGTGACAGCGACTCTGGAAACACCATATATTTT.

The V call is TRBV7-9, the J call TRBJ1-5; 7 nucleotides align to TRBD1. CDR1 is SEHNR and CDR2 is FQNEAQ in the germline V gene (reference sequence). V shed 2 bases and J 6 bases; nucleotides not matched to a gene: 4. This CDR3 comprises 14 residues. The CDR3 DNA reads TGTGCCAGCAGCTTATCCCAGGGGGTTCAGCCCCAGCATTTT. Amino acid sequence: CASSLSQGVQPQHF. Variable domain in full (rest from reference TRBV7-9 and TRBJ1-5): DTGVSQNPRHKITKRGQNVTFRCDPISEHNRLYWYRQTLGQGPEFLTYFQNEAQLEKSRLLSDRFSAERPKGSFSTLEIQRTEQGDSAMYLCASSLSQGVQPQHFGDGTRLSIL.

The chain carries TRBV16 and TRBJ1-1, with D possibly TRBD1 on 5 matching bases. Germline V lookup: CDR1 KGHSY, CDR2 FQNENV. The CDR3 sequence is 13 residues long. V was clipped by 4 bases and J by 6 bases, with 12 bases between them. Here the CDR3 DNA reads TGTGCCAGCAGCCTCAGGGAACTGTCTGAAGCTTTCTTT. This encodes CASSLRELSEAFF.

This clone has only a few counts. This sequence joins TRBV11-3 and TRBJ2-7; 7 nucleotides agree with TRBD1. The germline V gene encodes CDR1 SGHNT and CDR2 YENEEA. The CDR3 is 13 residues long. V lost 5 bases and J lost 7; bases outside the gene matches: 8. The CDR3 sequence: CASSHKTGWEQYF. The CDR3, as DNA: TGTGCCAGCAGCCACAAGACAGGGTGGGAGCAGTACTTC.

The chain is built from TRBV30 and TRBJ1-4, with D perhaps matching TRBD1 (6 bases). The V gene's germline CDR1 is GTSNPN and CDR2 SVGIG (reference sequence). V lost 4 bases, J lost 3 bases, and 12 bases lay in between. The CDR3 has 14 amino acids. The CDR3 DNA sequence: TGTGCCTGGAAAACAGGGTTAGCTAATGAAAAACTGTTTTTT. Translating it yields CAWKTGLANEKLFF.

This clone occurred once. Written as DNA, the CDR3 is TGTGCCAGCAGTTTGTTTCCGGGACAGGGGTTCACCGGGGAGCTGTTTTTT. This translates into CASSLFPGQGFTGELFF. The V and J genes are TRBV6-2 or TRBV6-3 and TRBJ2-2, with 10 bases fitting TRBD1. Trimming took 4 bases from V and 4 from J; bases not matched to a gene: 9. Germline lookup yields CDR1 MNHEY and CDR2 SVGEGT. The CDR3 covers 17 residues.

The chain is built from TRBV6-2 or TRBV6-3 and TRBJ1-2; the match to TRBD1 covers 11 bases. The V segment lost 2 bases and the J segment 0 bases; nucleotides outside the gene matches: 8. Germline V lookup: CDR1 MNHEY, CDR2 SVGEGT. The CDR3 totals 18 residues. The CDR3 sequence is CASSYTPGQGVANYGYTF. CDR3 coding DNA: TGTGCCAGCAGTTACACACCGGGACAGGGGGTTGCTAACTATGGCTACACCTTC.

This clone was counted a single time. CDR3 residues: CASRGGQGPTPYGYTF. DNA for the CDR3: TGCGCCAGCAGAGGGGGACAGGGGCCGACCCCCTATGGCTACACCTTC. The chain couples TRBV5-1 to TRBJ1-2; the match to TRBD1 covers 10 bases. The CDR3 is 16 residues long. Looked up from germline, CDR1 is SGHRS and CDR2 is YFSETQ. V shed 5 bases and J 4 bases; nucleotides not matched to a gene: 11.

The chain recombines TRBV9 with TRBJ2-2; D is possibly TRBD1 (5 bases). The CDR3 runs 18 residues. Germline V gene sequence: CDR1 SGDLS, CDR2 YYNGEE. V lost 4 bases and J 0 bases, leaving 19 bases between the germline ends. CDR3 region: CASSSQLTGAANTGELFF. In nucleotides, the CDR3 is TGTGCCAGCAGCTCCCAATTGACTGGGGCCGCGAACACCGGGGAGCTGTTTTTT.